The rows below give T cell receptor beta chains drawn from one sample of a study of blood T cell repertoires in COVID-19. This table comes from immunoSEQ multiplex PCR, and its TCRdb copy is limited to in-frame clones, with some not included. Found here are under 250,000 clones, roughly 90% of them singletons; the top ten hold 0.75% to 1%. The sequenced sample was peripheral blood. All receptors come from a man aged 55 to 70 with COVID-19, enrolled during active disease. Both conserved end residues are part of each CDR3. The D gene is left open where the match is weak. Some rows mark clone size as missing; the rest say once, few, many or name a class of expanded clone.

>.|TRBJ2-6|TRBV21-1|.
CASSKETTSGANVLTF
TGTGCCAGCAGCAAAGAGACAACCTCTGGGGCCAACGTCCTGACTTTC
>TRBD1|TRBJ2-7|TRBV19|.
CASSIQGAKYEQYF
TGTGCCAGTAGTATCCAGGGGGCGAAGTACGAGCAGTACTTC
>TRBD2|TRBJ2-3|TRBV3-1/TRBV3-2|.
CASSQYYSGGAATQYF
TGTGCCAGCAGCCAATACTATAGCGGGGGGGCAGCTACGCAGTATTTT
>.|TRBJ2-6|TRBV28|.
CASSEYSSGANVLTF
TGTGCCAGCAGTGAGTACAGCTCTGGGGCCAACGTCCTGACTTTC
>TRBD1|TRBJ1-2|TRBV5-4|.
CASSWMGIQGTGEYGYTF
TGTGCCAGCAGCTGGATGGGCATACAGGGGACTGGGGAGTATGGCTACACCTTC
>.|TRBJ1-6|TRBV6-2/TRBV6-3|.
CASSDRGARNSPLHF
TGTGCCAGCAGCGACCGGGGGGCAAGGAATTCACCCCTCCACTTT
>.|TRBJ1-6|TRBV3-1/TRBV3-2|.
CASTRRQNNSPLHF
TGTGCCAGCACCCGCCGACAGAATAATTCACCCCTCCACTTT
>.|TRBJ1-1|TRBV3-1/TRBV3-2|.
CASSAQQVLNTEAFF
TGTGCCAGCAGCGCACAACAGGTGCTGAACACTGAAGCTTTCTTT
>.|TRBJ1-5|TRBV7-2|few
CASSLTGQGQPQHF
TGTGCCAGCAGCTTAACAGGCCAGGGACAGCCCCAGCATTTT
>TRBD1|TRBJ2-2|TRBV27|once
CASSLYDRVGTGELFF
TGTGCCAGCAGTCTTTACGACAGGGTTGGCACCGGGGAGCTGTTTTTT
>TRBD1|TRBJ2-7|TRBV5-1|.
CASSLARDSSYEQYF
TGCGCCAGCAGCTTGGCCCGGGACAGCTCCTACGAGCAGTACTTC
>.|TRBJ2-1|TRBV7-2|.
CASSPGTLWSYNEQFF
TGTGCCAGCAGCCCTGGCACACTTTGGAGCTACAATGAGCAGTTCTTC
>.|TRBJ1-5|TRBV28|.
CASRYREYSNQPQHF
TGTGCCAGCAGGTACAGGGAGTATAGCAATCAGCCCCAGCATTTT
>.|TRBJ1-6|TRBV7-8|.
CASSLGARANSPLHF
TGTGCCAGCAGCTTAGGTGCCCGAGCCAATTCACCCCTCCACTTT
>TRBD1|TRBJ2-5|TRBV10-3|.
CAINRDRGREETQYF
TGTGCCATCAATCGGGACAGGGGGCGGGAAGAGACCCAGTACTTC
>TRBD1|TRBJ2-7|TRBV25-1|.
CASSVGQGPYEQYF
TGTGCCAGCAGTGTCGGACAGGGTCCCTACGAGCAGTACTTC
>TRBD1|TRBJ2-5|TRBV3-1/TRBV3-2|.
CASSQEIGQGLVQETQYF
TGTGCCAGCAGCCAAGAAATTGGACAGGGGTTGGTCCAAGAGACCCAGTACTTC
>TRBD1|TRBJ2-5|TRBV29-1|.
CSVRDRGETQYF
TGCAGCGTTCGGGACAGGGGAGAGACCCAGTACTTC
>.|TRBJ2-3|TRBV1|.
CTSSQDPRTSGGITDTQYF
TGCACCAGCAGCCAAGATCCGCGGACTAGCGGCGGAATCACAGATACGCAGTATTTT
>.|TRBJ1-3|TRBV5-1|.
CASSSQVSGNTIYF
TGCGCCAGCAGCTCGCAGGTCTCTGGAAACACCATATATTTT
>TRBD2|TRBJ2-7|TRBV3-1/TRBV3-2|.
CASSQSLAGVGEQYF
TGTGCCAGCAGCCAATCACTAGCGGGGGTCGGCGAGCAGTACTTC
>.|TRBJ2-7|TRBV4-1|.
CASSRDWGSSYEQYF
TGCGCCAGCAGCCGGGACTGGGGAAGCTCCTACGAGCAGTACTTC
>TRBD1|TRBJ2-7|TRBV3-1/TRBV3-2|.
CASGRQGAYEQYF
TGTGCCAGTGGTAGACAGGGGGCCTACGAGCAGTACTTC
>.|TRBJ1-1|TRBV19|.
CASSGVSAGDTEAFF
TGTGCCAGTAGTGGGGTATCGGCAGGGGACACTGAAGCTTTCTTT
>.|TRBJ1-5|TRBV2|.
CASSGQYNQPQHF
TGTGCCAGCAGTGGACAATACAATCAGCCCCAGCATTTT
>TRBD2|TRBJ2-7|TRBV7-9|.
CASSRGLASTEQYF
TGTGCCAGCAGCCGGGGACTAGCGAGCACCGAGCAGTACTTC
>.|TRBJ1-4|TRBV4-1|.
CASSQERVNEKLFF
TGCGCCAGCAGCCAAGAGAGGGTTAATGAAAAACTGTTTTTT
>.|TRBJ2-7|TRBV27|.
CASKSSGRVDEQYF
TGTGCCAGCAAAAGTTCGGGCAGGGTGGACGAGCAGTACTTC
>TRBD2|TRBJ2-5|TRBV30|.
CGSGLADRETQYF
TGTGGGTCAGGACTAGCGGACCGAGAGACCCAGTACTTC
>TRBD1|TRBJ1-2|TRBV27|.
CASSSHLSGGAGGYTF
TGTGCCAGCAGTTCCCACCTCTCAGGGGGCGCGGGTGGCTACACCTTC
>.|TRBJ2-2|TRBV5-5|once
CASSSRQNTGELFF
TGTGCCAGCAGCAGCCGACAGAACACCGGGGAGCTGTTTTTT
>TRBD2|TRBJ2-1|TRBV2|.
CASDRLAGVSYNEQFF
TGTGCCAGCGACAGACTAGCGGGGGTTTCCTACAATGAGCAGTTCTTC
>TRBD2|TRBJ2-2|TRBV5-4|.
CASTRLAELTGELFF
TGTGCCAGCACCCGACTAGCGGAGCTCACCGGGGAGCTGTTTTTT
>.|TRBJ1-6|TRBV6-2/TRBV6-3|.
CASSYSTELGRRDYNSPLHF
TGTGCCAGCAGTTACTCGACCGAGCTGGGTCGGAGGGACTATAATTCACCCCTCCACTTT
>.|TRBJ2-2|TRBV7-3|.
CASSLQGATGELFF
TGTGCCAGCAGCCTCCAGGGCGCGACCGGGGAGCTGTTTTTT
>TRBD1|TRBJ1-1|TRBV5-6|.
CASSRTTGTGGTEAFF
TGTGCCAGCAGCAGAACTACCGGGACAGGGGGCACTGAAGCTTTCTTT
>TRBD1|TRBJ1-2|TRBV28|few
CASSLTGGSVDGYTF
TGTGCCAGCAGCCTCACAGGGGGAAGTGTTGATGGCTACACCTTC
>TRBD1|TRBJ2-1|TRBV9|once
CASSVGTGSSYNEQFF
TGTGCCAGCAGCGTAGGGACAGGGAGCTCCTACAATGAGCAGTTCTTC
>TRBD1|TRBJ1-2|TRBV24-1|.
CATSDSDRGIGGYTF
TGTGCCACCAGTGATTCGGACAGGGGGATAGGGGGCTACACCTTC
>.|TRBJ1-4|TRBV6-5|.
CASSYSQGHNEKLFF
TGTGCCAGCAGTTACTCCCAAGGACATAATGAAAAACTGTTTTTT
>TRBD1|TRBJ1-3|TRBV6-5|.
CASRATGGSGNTIYF
TGTGCCAGCAGAGCGACAGGGGGCTCAGGAAACACCATATATTTT
>TRBD1|TRBJ1-2|TRBV24-1|.
CATSDPGQEIYGYTF
TGTGCCACCAGTGATCCGGGACAGGAGATATATGGCTACACCTTC
>.|TRBJ2-5|TRBV3-1/TRBV3-2|.
CASNDQTAGQQETQYF
TGTGCCAGCAACGACCAGACTGCGGGACAGCAAGAGACCCAGTACTTC
>TRBD1|TRBJ1-3|TRBV11-2|once
CASSSGSQGFAGNTIYF
TGTGCCAGCAGCTCCGGGTCACAGGGGTTTGCTGGAAACACCATATATTTT
>.|TRBJ2-1|TRBV19|.
CASSVAGISYNEQFF
TGTGCCAGTAGTGTAGCAGGGATATCCTACAATGAGCAGTTCTTC
>TRBD2|TRBJ2-3|TRBV7-6|.
CASSLTSGGAGSADTQYF
TGTGCCAGCAGCTTAACTAGCGGGGGGGCAGGTAGCGCAGATACGCAGTATTTT
>TRBD2|TRBJ2-3|TRBV6-5|.
CASRLAGGQKDTQYF
TGTGCCAGCCGACTAGCGGGGGGGCAAAAAGATACGCAGTATTTT
>.|TRBJ1-3|TRBV6-5|.
CASMKAGTGNTIYF
TGTGCCAGCATGAAAGCAGGGACTGGAAACACCATATATTTT
>TRBD1|TRBJ1-2|TRBV7-2|.
CASSLEQGRGYTF
TGTGCCAGCAGCTTAGAACAGGGGAGGGGCTACACCTTC
>.|TRBJ2-1|TRBV24-1|.
CATSDPSTGDNEQFF
TGTGCCACCAGTGATCCCTCTACCGGGGACAATGAGCAGTTCTTC
>.|TRBJ1-2|TRBV20-1|.
CSASKEGNGYGYTF
TGCAGTGCTAGTAAGGAGGGTAACGGCTATGGCTACACCTTC
>TRBD1|TRBJ1-1|TRBV10-1|.
CASRERRDRGTEAFF
TGCGCCAGCAGGGAGAGACGGGACAGGGGAACTGAAGCTTTCTTT
>TRBD1|TRBJ1-1|TRBV29-1|once
CSAERGRYTEAFF
TGCAGCGCCGAGAGGGGGCGGTATACTGAAGCTTTCTTT
>.|TRBJ2-7|TRBV7-2|.
CASSFGVATSYEQYF
TGTGCCAGCAGCTTCGGGGTGGCTACCTCCTACGAGCAGTACTTC
>.|TRBJ1-1|TRBV6-5|.
CASSTGTSEAFF
TGTGCCAGCAGTACGGGGACTAGTGAAGCTTTCTTT
>.|TRBJ2-5|TRBV3-1/TRBV3-2|.
CASSHRLSGSQETQYF
TGTGCCAGCAGCCATCGTCTCAGCGGGTCCCAAGAGACCCAGTACTTC
>.|TRBJ1-6|TRBV11-2|once
CASSLSGQANSPLHF
TGTGCCAGCAGCTTAAGTGGGCAGGCAAATTCACCCCTCCACTTT
>.|TRBJ1-3|TRBV19|.
CASSGTGRSGNTIYF
TGTGCCAGTAGCGGAACAGGGAGATCTGGAAACACCATATATTTT
>.|TRBJ1-1|TRBV12-3/TRBV12-4|.
CASSLRGGEAFF
TGTGCCAGCAGTTTACGGGGGGGTGAAGCTTTCTTT